The 25 T cell receptor beta chains below all came from one sample that was sequenced in a study of lymphopenia after photon versus proton radiotherapy. Sequenced by immunoSEQ multiplex PCR; TCRdb stores in-frame clones only, minus some. The table shows 150,000 to 200,000 clones, with roughly nine tenths occurring only once. Sequenced material: peripheral blood, taken from a patient treated with photon-based radiotherapy. Receptor source: a man aged 50 or older with gastric cancer.

The chain uses TRBV11-2 and TRBJ2-6; D is possibly TRBD1 (5 bases). Trimming removed 3 bases from V and 0 bases from J, with 6 bases in between. CDR3 length: 15 residues. Germline CDR1 reads SGHAT; CDR2 reads FQNNGV. CDR3 residues: CASSLQGSGANVLTF. CDR3 sequence (DNA): TGTGCCAGCAGCTTGCAGGGCTCTGGGGCCAACGTCCTGACTTTC.

The V gene is TRBV9, the J gene TRBJ2-1, with 8 positions matching TRBD2. This CDR3 has 16 residues. Germline CDR1 and CDR2: SGDLS and YYNGEE. The junction had 15 bases not matched to a gene; V was cut back by 4 bases and J by 9 bases. The CDR3 nucleotides are TGTGCCAGCAGCCCCCAGCGGGGGAGGCATATGGTTGAGCAGTTCTTC. Its translation is CASSPQRGRHMVEQFF.

The chain recombines TRBV28 with TRBJ2-3, with TRBD2 matching over 9 bases. The CDR3 extends over 17 amino acids. Trimming cost V 4 bases and J 3 bases; bases outside gene matches: 11. The germline CDR1 and CDR2 sequences are MDHEN and SYDVKM. CDR3 in amino acids: CASSSPGYAGGTDTQYF. CDR3 sequence (DNA): TGTGCCAGCAGTTCCCCGGGCTATGCGGGAGGGACAGATACGCAGTATTTT.

The V gene is TRBV28, the J gene TRBJ2-1, with D tentatively TRBD2 (5 bases). The length of the CDR3 is 12 residues. Germline assignment: CDR1 MDHEN and CDR2 SYDVKM. The germline V and J ends were trimmed by 6 bases and 14 bases, with 17 bases remaining between them. The CDR3 sequence is CASSFRGLAKFF. The CDR3 DNA follows: TGTGCCAGCAGCTTTCGAGGGCTAGCTAAGTTCTTC.

The chain couples TRBV5-1 to TRBJ1-4; 7 nucleotides align to TRBD1. This CDR3 is 14 amino acids long. In germline, CDR1 is SGHRS, CDR2 YFSETQ. V lost 4 bases and J lost 5; bases outside the gene matches: 5. CDR3 amino acids: CASSVSGQNEKLFF. The CDR3 bases are TGCGCCAGCAGCGTATCGGGACAGAATGAAAAACTGTTTTTT. The complete variable domain, with remaining parts taken from reference TRBV5-1 and TRBJ1-4, reads KAGVTQTPRYLIKTRGQQVTLSCSPISGHRSVSWYQQTPGQGLQFLFEYFSETQRNKGNFPGRFSGRQFSNSRSEMNVSTLELGDSALYLCASSVSGQNEKLFFGSGTQLSVL.

The chain links TRBV7-8 to TRBJ1-2; a weak D match, TRBD1 (5 bases). Deletions cut 0 bases from V and 5 bases from J, with 16 bases between. This CDR3 region has 16 residues. CDR1 and CDR2 (germline): SGHVS, FQNEAQ. For the CDR3, the DNA is TGTGCCAGCAGCTTAGCGAGTGGAGGGGCTGGATATGGCTACACCTTC. Translated, it gives CASSLASGGAGYGYTF.

The chain couples TRBV29-1 to TRBJ1-1; 11 bases are shared with TRBD1. Germline loops: CDR1 SQVTM, CDR2 ANQGSEA. The CDR3 length is 13 residues. V shed 7 bases and J 3 bases; nucleotides not matched to a gene: 4. The CDR3 spells CSARDRGYTEAFF. Here the CDR3 DNA reads TGCAGCGCTCGGGACAGGGGGTACACTGAAGCTTTCTTT.

CDR3 nucleotide sequence: TGTGCCAGCACCAAGGATCCCTTTAGCAATCAGCCCCAGCATTTT. Its protein product is CASTKDPFSNQPQHF. This chain connects TRBV6-1 to TRBJ1-5; no reliable D call. The V gene lost 7 bases and the J gene lost 0 bases, with 13 bases spanning the gap. The CDR3 is made up of 15 amino acids. Germline CDR1 is MNHNS and CDR2 is SASEGT.

This chain joins TRBV7-9 and TRBJ2-5, with D perhaps given as TRBD1 or TRBD2 (5 bases each). Trimming removed 5 bases at V and 4 bases at J, with 14 bases between. Germline assignment: CDR1 SEHNR and CDR2 FQNEAQ (reference sequence). The CDR3 has 14 amino acids. The CDR3 loop reads CASSPVYGGETQYF. The CDR3 DNA follows: TGTGCCAGCAGCCCCGTATATGGGGGAGAGACCCAGTACTTC.

The chain carries TRBV5-1 and TRBJ1-1, with 7 bases aligning to TRBD1. Germline CDR1 and CDR2: SGHRS and YFSETQ. The J segment lost 1 base and the V segment lost 4 bases, leaving 4 bases of the junction unmatched. CDR3 length: 14 amino acids. CDR3 region: CASSKDRRNTEAFF. The CDR3 DNA follows: TGCGCCAGCAGCAAGGACAGGAGGAACACTGAAGCTTTCTTT. The full variable domain, in which reference TRBV5-1 and TRBJ1-1 provide the parts outside the CDR3, is KAGVTQTPRYLIKTRGQQVTLSCSPISGHRSVSWYQQTPGQGLQFLFEYFSETQRNKGNFPGRFSGRQFSNSRSEMNVSTLELGDSALYLCASSKDRRNTEAFFGQGTRLTVV.

The chain carries TRBV7-2 and TRBJ2-7; D gene unclear. CDR3 length: 15 amino acids. Germline CDR1 SGHTA, CDR2 FQGNSA. V was clipped by 5 bases and J by 3 bases, with 17 bases between them. The CDR3, as DNA: TGTGCCAGCAGCACCAGCCCCCAGCCATACTACGAGCAGTACTTC. Its protein product is CASSTSPQPYYEQYF.

The chain recombines TRBV7-2 with TRBJ1-1; D not resolved. CDR3 length: 13 amino acids. Germline CDR1 SGHTA, CDR2 FQGNSA. Trimming stripped 5 bases from V and 1 base from J, with 8 bases between. The DNA for the CDR3 is TGTGCCAGCAGCATAAACAGGAACACTGAAGCTTTCTTT. It translates to CASSINRNTEAFF.

This clone came up once. V usage is TRBV11-1 and J usage is TRBJ1-5, with no clear D. Trimming took off 6 bases at V and 5 bases at J, with 11 bases between the two ends. The CDR3 covers 13 residues. From germline, CDR1 is SGHAT and CDR2 FQDESV (reference sequence). CDR3 nucleotides: TGTGCCAGCAGTTCGGACCGAGATCAGCCCCAGCATTTT. Amino acids: CASSSDRDQPQHF.

The chain is built from TRBV21-1 and TRBJ2-4; TRBD2 reflects the table's D call only, with no check against the DNA. TRBV21-1 is described as a pseudogene. There are 16 residues in the CDR3. The DNA of the CDR3 is TGTGCCAGCAGCACTCCCCCATTACTAGCCAAAAACATTCAGTACTTC. Its translation is CASSTPPLLAKNIQYF.

The chain is built from TRBV19 and TRBJ1-2, with 8 positions matching TRBD1. Per the germline V gene, CDR1 is LNHDA and CDR2 is SQIVND (reference sequence). The CDR3 totals 13 residues. J was trimmed by 1 base and V by 6 bases; bases with no gene match: 1. The CDR3 nucleotides read TGTGCCAGTAGGGACAGGGTTAACTATGGCTACACCTTC. Translation gives CASRDRVNYGYTF.

The rearrangement links TRBV1 to TRBJ1-5; the table's TRBD1 call for D was not verified on the DNA. TRBV1 is a pseudogene locus. CDR3 length equals 13 residues. The CDR3 DNA sequence: TGCACCAGCAGGCCGGACAGTTCTCGGCCCCAGCATTTT. This codes for CTSRPDSSRPQHF.

This clone was recorded only once. The chain uses TRBV30 and TRBJ1-2, with a possible D match to TRBD1 (5 bases). Germline V gives CDR1 GTSNPN, CDR2 SVGIG (reference sequence). The ends were cut back, 0 bases at V and 5 bases at J, with 10 bases in the middle. The CDR3 has 13 amino acids. This CDR3 reads CAWSVPGRYGYTF. CDR3 coding DNA: TGTGCCTGGAGTGTACCAGGGCGATATGGCTACACCTTC.

The CDR3 coding sequence is TGTGCCAGCAGTGTCCACAGGGGGCAGGAAGATGGCTACACCTTC. The encoded protein is CASSVHRGQEDGYTF. The chain carries TRBV28 and TRBJ1-2; 9 bases are a match to TRBD1. The V gene end was trimmed by 5 bases and the J gene end by 6 bases; junction bases not matched to a gene: 10. This CDR3 is built from 15 residues. Germline V gene sequence: CDR1 MDHEN, CDR2 SYDVKM.

The V call is TRBV7-9, the J call TRBJ2-2; 11 bases align to TRBD1. CDR3 size: 16 residues. Germline V gene sequence: CDR1 SEHNR, CDR2 FQNEAQ (reference sequence). The J segment lost 7 bases and the V segment lost 0 bases, leaving 4 bases of the junction unmatched. CDR3 coding DNA: TGTGCCAGCAGCTTAGCGGACAGGGGGCGAGGCGGGGAGCTGTTTTTT. Its translation: CASSLADRGRGGELFF.

This sequence joins TRBV6-1 and TRBJ1-4; no definite D call. Germline lookup yields CDR1 MNHNS and CDR2 SASEGT. With 2 bases removed from V and 8 bases from J, the gap between germline ends came to 6 bases. This CDR3 has 12 residues. The CDR3 bases are TGTGCCAGCAGTGAACGTGGCGAAAAACTGTTTTTT. Protein sequence: CASSERGEKLFF.

This chain links TRBV5-1 with TRBJ1-1, with 7 bases lining up with TRBD1. V dropped 5 bases and J dropped 5; count of bases not matched to a gene: 12. This CDR3 contains 15 residues. Germline loops: CDR1 SGHRS, CDR2 YFSETQ. The CDR3 reads CASRPRQGGETEAFF. CDR3 in DNA: TGCGCCAGCAGACCTCGACAGGGTGGTGAAACTGAAGCTTTCTTT.

This clone showed up just once. The chain uses TRBV7-2 and TRBJ1-1, with D unresolved. CDR3 length equals 14 residues. Germline values: CDR1 SGHTA, CDR2 FQGNSA. Trimming removed 2 bases at V and 0 bases at J, with 7 bases between. The CDR3 region is CASSLNGMNTEAFF. Written as DNA, the CDR3 is TGTGCCAGCAGCTTAAACGGCATGAACACTGAAGCTTTCTTT.

V is TRBV6-1 and J is TRBJ2-5; a weak D match, TRBD1 (6 bases). Germline V gene data show CDR1 as MNHNS and CDR2 as SASEGT. The CDR3 has 14 residues. Trimming shortened V by 6 bases and J by 3 bases, and 14 bases separated the two germline ends. CDR3 loop: CASSLSGQKETQYF. The CDR3 nucleotides read TGTGCCAGCAGCCTTTCCGGACAGAAAGAGACCCAGTACTTC.

The genes are TRBV5-4 and TRBJ2-1; 8 bases line up with TRBD1. In germline, CDR1 is SGHNT, CDR2 YYREEE (reference sequence). This CDR3 is built from 16 residues. Trimming removed 6 bases from V and 8 bases from J; junction bases left unmatched: 16. CDR3 in DNA: TGTGCCAGCACCAGGTTACCAGGGGGCGGAGTATATGAGCAGTTCTTC. This translates into CASTRLPGGGVYEQFF.

V and J are TRBV15 and TRBJ2-3; D is possibly TRBD2 (6 bases). Germline CDR1 reads LNHNV; CDR2 reads YYDKDF (reference sequence). Trimming left V 6 bases short and J 6 bases short, with 10 bases between. The CDR3 spans 12 residues. DNA for the CDR3: TGTGCCACCAGAGGAGGGCTCGATACGCAGTATTTT. Translating it yields CATRGGLDTQYF.